This paragraph covers one T cell receptor beta chain sequence. What antigen it recognizes has not been identified. Base qualities are not recorded, but no much larger clone differs from it by a single base. The entry originates in a study of cytomegalovirus exposure and HLA in healthy donors (dated by TCRdb to 2015 to 2018). Regarding the complete study: An earlier analysis of roughly 500 of the donors reported 250 to 300 Gb of sequence data and 100 million to 140 million unique TCR beta sequences from some 180 million T cells. Besides the first cohort of 500 to 700 subjects, a separate validation cohort made up of roughly 120 different subjects was used. Among almost 400 genotyped donors of the cohort, an average of 235,054 unique TCR beta nucleotide sequences were sequenced per donor, about a sixth of them non-productive. In a later analysis, previously published TCR beta repertoires from 670 or so donors were re-analyzed and high-resolution HLA genotyping was added so that TCR occurrence patterns could be studied. An earlier analysis of several hundred of the donors used high-throughput TCR beta sequencing to judge whether each TCR beta V gene segment behaved as functional or pseudogenic. High-throughput TCR immunosequencing, statistical association of individual TCRs with disease status, and machine learning were combined to predict cytomegalovirus infection status. In the later analysis, no new phenotypic data were used to find candidate immune exposures; instead, reliance was placed on TCR beta sequences and their occurrence across donors. Every repertoire in the discovery cohort had been generated on one and the same sequencing platform. A later genetic analysis used genome-wide SNP genotypes for 398 of the 666 donors, treating that subset as a discovery cohort. The genetic ancestry cluster associated with self-reported Caucasian donors included 80% to 90% of the roughly 410 genotyped donors. The T cell repertoires of under 750 subjects were profiled by immunosequencing and related to cytomegalovirus serostatus. Both class I and class II loci were covered by HLA typing, at four-digit resolution. Donor age, sex, ethnicity and CMV serostatus were compiled together with the repertoire data. A handful of DR-DQ haplotypes were handled as single units for association and clustering because linkage in the cohort was strong. An early release that covered several hundred HLA-typed donors contained approximately 300 gigabases of sequencing data and 65 million to 100 million unique TCR sequences. The study aimed to test whether cataloging public T cell receptors could reveal signatures of past pathogen exposure. The number of donors typed differed by locus, with about 620-630 for A, B, C, DRB1 and DQB1, more than 500 for DQA1, over 600 for DPA1, and over 400 for DPB1. Broader findings and caveats from the paper: Presence/absence analyses assumed roughly uniform sequencing depth across donors, an assumption that may not hold. A later genetic analysis reported fewer N-insertions in productive TCRs among donors in an Asian-associated ancestry cluster than the roughly 620-donor mean. CMV serostatus was the only immune exposure information available for the cohort. In this cohort, only TCR beta chains were sequenced, and detectable features were limited by the absence of alpha or paired-chain data. In a later analysis, the rate of TCR association differed among HLA loci, with DRB1 alleles having the most associated TCRs and HLA-C alleles having the fewest. The sequencing pipeline was judged likely to have produced a cluster of highly shared sequence variants as a technical artifact. Because counts were too low, roughly 17 rarely observed V segments, including chromosome 9 orphons, were left out of the earlier analysis of some 600 of the donors. Assigning TCR associations to individual alleles was difficult when HLA alleles, especially DR and DQ, strongly co-occurred. In a later analysis, HLA-associated TCR beta chains were found to be more clonally expanded and to have lower generation probabilities than equally common non-associated chains. Because the 87-base-pair reads could not distinguish some IMGT-functional V segments, including TRBV6-2 and TRBV6-3, those segments were excluded. The classifier was reported to diagnose cytomegalovirus status with high specificity and sensitivity in both the original and validation cohorts. A later analysis found that most CMV-associated TCR beta chains appeared HLA-restricted, with HLA associations seemingly driven largely by CMV exposure. The study gave a list of 150 to 200 TCR beta chains associated with cytomegalovirus. A later analysis associated 15,000 to 20,000 TCR beta sequences with specific HLA alleles at a false discovery rate of 0.05. Across donors, most TCR sequences were observed very rarely, whereas some public TCRs were present in many individuals. The authors suggested that the approach could potentially be extended to other disease states and immunological phenotypes. In vitro tests confirmed that a few of the cytomegalovirus-associated TCR beta chains recognize cytomegalovirus antigens. In a later analysis, several top co-occurrence clusters were reported to appear linked to parvovirus B19, influenza, CMV and Epstein-Barr virus. Correlated functional status among segregating V segments might reflect linkage disequilibrium, but an unknown experimental factor could not be ruled out. Because HLA typing was missing for some donors at each locus, association tests included only the typed subset. Broadly in line with IMGT annotations, most TCR beta V segments showed up in productive rearrangements about 90% or about 30% of the time in an earlier analysis of some 590 of the donors. A further reported finding was that TCR beta sequences accurately predicted the HLA-A and HLA-B alleles for most subjects in the first cohort. An association between a missense DCLRE1C variant and V-gene and J-gene trimming of TCR beta chains was found in a later genetic analysis and replicated in an independent cohort.

The cohort comprised 550 to 700 healthy bone marrow donors. At the time of sampling, every cohort member was nominally healthy, though immune exposures that went unrecorded were likely present. The donor tested CMV seropositive and was one of the 289 seropositive cohort members. A peripheral blood sample was provided by each donor, and peripheral blood mononuclear cells were used for TCR beta sequencing. The Qiagen DNeasy Blood Extraction Kit was used to extract genomic DNA from the blood cell samples. Including cysteine and phenylalanine, the CDR3 has 14 amino acids. The entry retains the CDR3 DNA only, 42 bases that are in frame from base 1. The junction shows trimming of 2 bases on V and 3 bases on J, plus 8 bases between the germline ends. According to the germline V gene, CDR1 reads SGHTS and CDR2 reads YDEGEE. Libraries came from the immunoSEQ multiplex PCR assay. A mixture of 60 forward primers for TCR Vbeta segments and 13 reverse primers for TCR Jbeta segments was used in the multiplex PCR. The CDR3 region of rearranged TCR beta genes was amplified from genomic DNA by a multiplex PCR assay. The Illumina HiSeq System was used to sequence the amplified TCR beta libraries as 87-base-pair reads. The original methods were these. In a later analysis, about 80 million unique TCR beta chains were counted across the approximately 620 repertoires, and roughly 11 million of these chains were shared by at least two donors. To remove PCR and sequencing errors, raw reads were error-corrected and collapsed into unique sequences using a nearest-neighbor algorithm that merged closely related sequences. V, D and J gene segments were assigned by aligning CDR3 sequences to IMGT reference sequences. For a sequence to be retained, at least a six-nucleotide match to both a V gene segment and a J gene segment was required. Rearrangements were classified as productive when the CDR3 lacked stop codons and remained in frame with V and J, and all other rearrangements were classified as non-productive. CDR3 was defined according to IMGT convention as the region running from the second conserved V-encoded cysteine to the conserved J-encoded phenylalanine. Sequences without an unambiguous match to a single V gene segment were excluded from the earlier analysis of over 500 of the donors. In an earlier analysis of 500 to 750 of the donors, V segments were called functional above 56.7% productive rearrangements and were called segregating when the between-donor standard deviation exceeded 5%. A statistical classification framework was developed to diagnose cytomegalovirus status using the catalog of TCR beta chain sequences. V and J gene assignment, in a later analysis, came from comparing TCR nucleotide sequences with IMGT/GENE-DB human TR gene sequences. The TCRdist pipeline was used in a later analysis to assign CDR3 sequences and most-parsimonious VDJ recombination scenarios. In a later analysis, every TCR beta chain was defined by the combination of its CDR3 amino acid sequence and its V-gene family, and reads without a unique V-gene family were dropped. In a later analysis, fewer than 600 highly shared, low-generation-probability nucleotide sequences were removed to address suspected cross-contamination and a sequencing artifact. A later analysis calculated a clonal expansion index for each public chain from normalized within-repertoire ranks of inferred template counts. Generation probabilities in a later analysis came from a VDJ recombination model fitted to out-of-frame rearrangements, and those results were checked against IGoR. In a later analysis, hypergeometric tests were used to score TCR-TCR, TCR-HLA and TCR-CMV co-occurrence, with a repertoire-size bias correction applied to TCR pairs. In a later analysis, false discovery rates were estimated by permuting HLA or CMV assignments 20 times. In a later analysis, co-occurring TCRs were grouped with DBSCAN, and TCRdist sequence similarity was added when clustering was performed within HLA-allele-positive subsets. Repertoires with fewer than 30,000 or more than 120,000 public chains, plus five repertoires with anomalous nucleotide sharing, were excluded from co-occurrence clustering. The table comes from immuneACCESS by way of TCRdb, which keeps in-frame sequences with V and J called. Part of the clones is missing from these tables; in studies checked, under half for an unresolved V gene and the rest for unknown reasons. The DNA gave D and trimming, while V, J and clone size come from that table. Across this sample there are about 190,000 clones, with roughly four fifths seen only once. The ten largest make up about 3% of the sample.

Sequencing input: PBMCs. Recombination joined TRBV5-8 with TRBJ2-2; a weak D assignment points to TRBD2 (6 bases agree). The origin of this receptor is a woman aged 30 to 39 in good health and CMV-seropositive. Here the CDR3 is given as CASSFGGHTGELFF. At the DNA level, the sequence is TGTGCCAGCAGCTTCGGGGGACACACCGGGGAGCTGTTTTTT.